This entry features one TCR beta chain sequence. Generated by immunoSEQ multiplex PCR, the TCRdb table keeps only in-frame clones and is missing some. The sample yields some 1 million clones, around 74% seen once. Per germline, CDR1 MNHNY and CDR2 SVGAGI (reference sequence). The CDR3 runs 15 residues. V was clipped by 5 bases and J by 0 bases, with 11 bases between them. This sample stems from a study of shared clonotypes between healthy human individuals. The sample comprised memory CD4+ T cells sorted from blood. Described subset: CD45RA-negative fraction. The chain is built from TRBV6-6 and TRBJ1-5; TRBD1 might be the D (6 bases). This clonotype was sampled from a man aged 18 to 29 in good health. The DNA for the CDR3 is TGTGCCAGCAGTAACAGGGAGTATAGCAATCAGCCCCAGCATTTT. This translates into CASSNREYSNQPQHF.